The 2 T cell receptor beta chains listed next were all sequenced from one sample in a study of T cell responses to AZD1222 COVID-19 vaccine. The repertoire was sequenced with immunoSEQ multiplex PCR; TCRdb's copy has only in-frame clones and lacks some. Of about 90,000 clones listed, roughly 90% are singletons. Specimen: peripheral blood, collected 28 days after the second AZD1222 dose. The receptors derive from an adult who received the AZD1222 COVID-19 vaccine.

This chain connects TRBV7-8 to TRBJ2-6; D not resolved. This CDR3 is built from 16 residues. The V end lost 0 bases, the J end lost 2 bases, and 8 bases lay between the germline ends. CDR1 and CDR2 (germline): SGHVS, FQNEAQ. The chain's CDR3 is CASSLAGKAGANVLTF. CDR3 in DNA: TGTGCCAGCAGCTTAGCAGGGAAAGCTGGGGCCAACGTCCTGACTTTC.

Only one count was recorded for this clone. The chain links TRBV11-3 to TRBJ1-1; 8 bases match TRBD1. Germline assignment: CDR1 SGHNT and CDR2 YENEEA. The CDR3 consists of 15 residues. The ends lost 4 bases at V and 3 bases at J; junction bases unmatched: 7. CDR3 DNA: TGTGCCAGCAGCTCCCCAGGGGGCTATGACACTGAAGCTTTCTTT. Translation: CASSSPGGYDTEAFF. Full variable domain (rest looked up from reference TRBV11-3 and TRBJ1-1): EAGVVQSPRYKIIEKKQPVAFWCNPISGHNTLYWYLQNLGQGPELLIRYENEEAVDDSQLPKDRFSAERLKGVDSTLKIQPAELGDSAVYLCASSSPGGYDTEAFFGQGTRLTVV.